One and the same sample provided the 5 T cell receptor beta chains below, sequenced in a study of cytomegalovirus exposure and HLA in healthy donors. PCR primers comprised 60 Vbeta and 13 Jbeta primers. Using immunoSEQ multiplex PCR, the repertoire was profiled, and TCRdb retains in-frame clones only, with some absent. This sample has about 190,000 clones, with 87% found just once. The sample consisted of PBMCs. The receptors stem from a man aged 25-45 years in good health and CMV-seronegative.

The chain couples TRBV28 to TRBJ2-7; no definite D call. Looked up from germline, CDR1 is MDHEN and CDR2 is SYDVKM. The CDR3 length is 15 residues. Trimming cost V 4 bases and J 1 base, with 14 bases left between them. The CDR3 region is CASSSVSFSSYEQYF. The CDR3, as DNA: TGTGCCAGCAGTTCAGTCTCCTTCTCTTCCTACGAGCAGTACTTC.

The chain links TRBV19 to TRBJ2-1; TRBD1 matches 10 bases. V was clipped by 6 bases and J by 8 bases; unmatched bases: 7. Germline V gives CDR1 LNHDA, CDR2 SQIVND (reference sequence). The CDR3 runs to 14 residues. The CDR3 DNA reads TGTGCCAGTAGATCCGGGACAGGGGTGGATGAGCAGTTCTTC. It translates to CASRSGTGVDEQFF.

The CDR3 DNA is TGTGCCAGCAGCTTATCCCTCCCAGGGGGTTTGGAGACCCAGTACTTC. The encoded protein is CASSLSLPGGLETQYF. The gene calls are TRBV11-3 and TRBJ2-5, with 7 bases matching TRBD1. The V gene end was trimmed by 2 bases and the J gene end by 5 bases; junction bases not matched to a gene: 11. The CDR3 covers 16 residues. Germline V gives CDR1 SGHNT, CDR2 YENEEA.

This chain links TRBV5-1 with TRBJ1-6; 7 bases are shared with TRBD1. CDR3 length equals 15 residues. Germline V lookup: CDR1 SGHRS, CDR2 YFSETQ. V dropped 4 bases and J dropped 4; count of bases not matched to a gene: 5. CDR3 DNA: TGCGCCAGCAGCAGAGGACAGGAGTATAATTCACCCCTCCACTTT. Translation: CASSRGQEYNSPLHF.

The chain employs TRBV5-4 and TRBJ1-6, with D perhaps matching TRBD1 (5 bases). CDR3 size: 16 residues. CDR1 SGHNT and CDR2 YYREEE come from the germline V gene (reference sequence). The V gene lost 5 bases and the J gene lost 0 bases, with 12 bases spanning the gap. CDR3 loop: CASRRGGSSYNSPLHF. The CDR3 DNA sequence: TGTGCCAGCAGACGCGGGGGTAGCTCCTATAATTCACCCCTCCACTTT. Filled out from reference TRBV5-4 and TRBJ1-6, the complete variable domain reads ETGVTQSPTHLIKTRGQQVTLRCSSQSGHNTVSWYQQALGQGPQFIFQYYREEENGRGNFPPRFSGLQFPNYSSELNVNALELDDSALYLCASRRGGSSYNSPLHFGNGTRLTVT.